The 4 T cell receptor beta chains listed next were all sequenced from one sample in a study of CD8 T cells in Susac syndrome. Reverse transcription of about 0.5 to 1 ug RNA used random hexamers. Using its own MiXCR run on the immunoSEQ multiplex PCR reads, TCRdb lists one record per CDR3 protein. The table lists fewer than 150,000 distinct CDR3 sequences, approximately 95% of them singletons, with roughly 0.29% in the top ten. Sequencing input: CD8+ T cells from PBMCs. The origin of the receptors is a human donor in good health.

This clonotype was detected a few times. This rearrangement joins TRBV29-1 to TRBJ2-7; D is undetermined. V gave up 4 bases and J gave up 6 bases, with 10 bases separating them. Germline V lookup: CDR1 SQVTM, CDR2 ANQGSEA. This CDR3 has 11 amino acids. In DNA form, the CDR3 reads TGCAGCGTTGTAGGGAATGGCGAGCAGTACTTC. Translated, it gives CSVVGNGEQYF.

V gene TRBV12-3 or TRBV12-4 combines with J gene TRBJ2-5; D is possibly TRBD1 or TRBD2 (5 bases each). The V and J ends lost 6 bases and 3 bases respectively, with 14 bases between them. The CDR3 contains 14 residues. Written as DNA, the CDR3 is TGTGCCAGCAGCCTGGACGGGGCGAAAGAGACCCAGTACTTC. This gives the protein CASSLDGAKETQYF.

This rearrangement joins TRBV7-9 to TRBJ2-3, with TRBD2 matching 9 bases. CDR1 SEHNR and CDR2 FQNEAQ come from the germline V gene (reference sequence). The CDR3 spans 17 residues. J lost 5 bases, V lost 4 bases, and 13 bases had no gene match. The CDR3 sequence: CASSSARSGRSRDTQYF. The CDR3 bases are TGTGCCAGCAGCTCGGCTCGAAGCGGGAGGTCCCGAGATACGCAGTATTTT. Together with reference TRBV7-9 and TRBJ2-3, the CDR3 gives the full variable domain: DTGVSQNPRHKITKRGQNVTFRCDPISEHNRLYWYRQTLGQGPEFLTYFQNEAQLEKSRLLSDRFSAERPKGSFSTLEIQRTEQGDSAMYLCASSSARSGRSRDTQYFGPGTRLTVL.

Written as DNA, the CDR3 is TGTGCCAGCAGCCAAGATTATGTAGGACTAGCTTACAATGAGCAGTTCTTC. Translation gives CASSQDYVGLAYNEQFF. V usage is TRBV3-1 and J usage is TRBJ2-1; TRBD2 aligns across 8 bases. Unmatched junction bases numbered 8, after V lost 0 bases and J lost 4 bases. This CDR3 comprises 17 residues. In germline, CDR1 is LGHDT, CDR2 YNNKEL (reference sequence).